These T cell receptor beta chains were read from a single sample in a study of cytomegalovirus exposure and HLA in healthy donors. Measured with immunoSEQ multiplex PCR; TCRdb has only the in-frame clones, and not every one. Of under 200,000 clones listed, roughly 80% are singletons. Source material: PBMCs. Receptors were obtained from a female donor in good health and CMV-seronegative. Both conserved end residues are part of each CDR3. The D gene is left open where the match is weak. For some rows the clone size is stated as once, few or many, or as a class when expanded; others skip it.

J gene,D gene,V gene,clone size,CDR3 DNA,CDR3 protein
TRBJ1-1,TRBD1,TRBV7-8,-,TGTGCCAGCAGCGTTACCCAAACAGGGGCGAGGGCTGAAGCTTTCTTT,CASSVTQTGARAEAFF
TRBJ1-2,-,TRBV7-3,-,TGTGCCAGCAGCTTAAAATCCGGCAGGGATGACTATGGCTACACCTTC,CASSLKSGRDDYGYTF
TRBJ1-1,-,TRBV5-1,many,TGCGCCAGCAGCTTAACAGGGTCTGGAAACACTGAAGCTTTCTTT,CASSLTGSGNTEAFF
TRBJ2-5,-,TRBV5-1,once,TGCGCCAGCAGCCGCTCGGGGGGCACCCAAGAGACCCAGTACTTC,CASSRSGGTQETQYF
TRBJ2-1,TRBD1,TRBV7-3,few,TGTGCCAGCAGCTTAGGGACAGGGGGCGCTTACAATGAGCAGTTCTTC,CASSLGTGGAYNEQFF
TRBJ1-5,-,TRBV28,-,TGTGCCAGCAGCCTCCCCGGGGGTAGCAATCAGCCCCAGCATTTT,CASSLPGGSNQPQHF
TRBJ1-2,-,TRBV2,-,TGTGCCAGCAGTAATCAGGGCGGCTATGGCTACACCTTC,CASSNQGGYGYTF
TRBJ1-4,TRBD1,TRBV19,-,TGTGCCAGTAGATCAGGGGGAACTAATGAAAAACTGTTTTTT,CASRSGGTNEKLFF
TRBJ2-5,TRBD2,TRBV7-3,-,TGTGCCAGCAGCTCTCTAGCGGGGGCCCAAGAGACCCAGTACTTC,CASSSLAGAQETQYF
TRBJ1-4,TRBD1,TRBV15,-,TGTGCCACCAGCACCGGGACAGGGAATGAAAAACTGTTTTTT,CATSTGTGNEKLFF
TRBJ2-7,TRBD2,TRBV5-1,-,TGCGCCAGCAGCTGGACTAGCGGGGCTGGTGGGGAGCAGTACTTC,CASSWTSGAGGEQYF
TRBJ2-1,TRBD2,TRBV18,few,TGTGCCAGCTCACCAGGTGGGCGGGGGGCCTACAATGAGCAGTTCTTC,CASSPGGRGAYNEQFF
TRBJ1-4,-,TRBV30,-,TGTGCCTGGAGTAGGGGGGGTTTGGGGGAAAAACTGTTTTTT,CAWSRGGLGEKLFF
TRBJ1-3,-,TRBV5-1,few,TGCGCCAGCAGCTTGGGCAGGGTAGAAAACACCATATATTTT,CASSLGRVENTIYF
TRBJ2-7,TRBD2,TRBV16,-,TGTGCCAGCAGCCAATTCGCTAGCGGCTACGAGCAGTACTTC,CASSQFASGYEQYF
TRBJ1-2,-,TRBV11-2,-,TGTGCCAGCAGCCGCAGCCAAGGGGCGGACTATGGCTACACCTTC,CASSRSQGADYGYTF
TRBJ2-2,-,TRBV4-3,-,TGCGCCAGCAGCCAAAAAACTTCTAACACCGGGGAGCTGTTTTTT,CASSQKTSNTGELFF
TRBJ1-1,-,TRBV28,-,TGTGCCAGCACCCAATGGGGGGGTGGCGGTGAAGCTTTCTTT,CASTQWGGGGEAFF
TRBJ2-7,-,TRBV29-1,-,TGCAGCGTTGACGGGGAGAGCTCCTACGAGCAGTACTTC,CSVDGESSYEQYF
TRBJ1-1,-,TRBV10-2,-,TGCGCCAGCAGTGTAGGGGCGACGGCGAACACTGAAGCTTTCTTT,CASSVGATANTEAFF
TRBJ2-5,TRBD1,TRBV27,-,TGTGCCAGCAGTGTACAGGGGCGAGAGACCCAGTACTTC,CASSVQGRETQYF
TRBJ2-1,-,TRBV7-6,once,TGTGCCAGCAGCTTAGACGGGGTGGGTGAGCAGTTCTTC,CASSLDGVGEQFF
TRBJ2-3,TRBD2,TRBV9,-,TGTGCCAGCAGCGCTAGCGGGAGGGCCGACACAGATACGCAGTATTTT,CASSASGRADTDTQYF
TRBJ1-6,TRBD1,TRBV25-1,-,TGTGCCAGCAGTGATCCTGGGACAGGGGGGAACAACCTCCACTTT,CASSDPGTGGNNLHF
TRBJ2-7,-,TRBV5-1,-,TGCGCCAGCAGCTTGGACAGCCCTGTCGCCTACGAGCAGTACTTC,CASSLDSPVAYEQYF
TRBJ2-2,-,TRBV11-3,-,TGTGCCAGCAGCTTAAAGCGGAACACCGGGGAGCTGTTTTTT,CASSLKRNTGELFF